The clone carrying this T cell receptor (beta chain) was picked up many times. The antigen is unknown. The source of the sample is a study of T-cell memory formation after mild COVID-19. The wider study: TCR clusters were mostly donor specific. Broader study findings: Prior to infection, memory already included some responding clones, suggesting cross-reactive memory joined.

Sample barcodes and UMIs were carried by the TCR alpha and TCR beta cDNA libraries that 5'RACE generated with constant-segment primers. TCRdb recomputed calls from the 5' RACE reads with MiXCR, one row per CDR3 protein. The sample has 120,000 to 150,000 distinct CDR3 sequences, about 19% seen once. Germline trimming cut 5 bases from V and 1 base from J; bases unmatched to any gene: 8. Germline CDR1 SGHTA, CDR2 FQGNSA. The CDR3 spans 16 residues. The rearrangement uses TRBV7-2 and TRBJ2-4; 7 nucleotides line up with TRBD2. The sequenced sample consisted of PBMCs or a T cell subset sorted from them (not recorded which). This clonotype originated in an adult woman who had mild COVID-19 (a few samples of this study predate the infection). Cell type and time point are not known. CDR3 sequence: CASSDRLAGAKNIQYF. The DNA of the CDR3 is TGTGCCAGCAGCGACCGACTAGCCGGGGCCAAAAACATTCAGTACTTC.